This TCR beta chain was captured by sequencing in a study of shared clonotypes between healthy human individuals. CDR3 length equals 17 residues. V lost 2 bases and J lost 2, with 16 bases in between. CDR1 and CDR2 (germline): MGHRA, YSYEKL. Findings and caveats of the study: Non-shared clonotypes had lower generation probabilities than those shared by all four donors.

It was across several immunoSEQ plates that each subset's genomic DNA was evenly split. The authors' processing: ImmunoSEQ only sent back junction sequences with no quality scores, so filtering was done differently. Sequencing was performed with immunoSEQ multiplex PCR; in TCRdb, only in-frame clones are kept and a portion is missing. Clone size and the V and J calls come from that table; the DNA yielded D and trimming. The repertoire holds some 630,000 clones, with 72% as singletons. In regard to this clone: Antigen unknown.

The TCR comes from a woman under 40 in good health. Sequencing used memory CD4+ T cells sorted from blood. The subset: CD45RA-negative fraction. The chain uses TRBV4-1 and TRBJ1-3; TRBD1 might be the D (5 bases). The CDR3 nucleotides read TGCGCCAGCAGCCAACCCAGGGAGTTGGGCCCTGGAAACACCATATATTTT. Translated, it gives CASSQPRELGPGNTIYF.